This note documents a single T cell receptor (beta chain) sequence. In the original workflow: It was from reference gene primer amplification that nucleated cell counts were estimated. Sequencing was performed with immunoSEQ multiplex PCR; in TCRdb, only in-frame clones are kept and a portion is missing. D and trimming come from the DNA, and the V and J calls and clone size come from that table. Of some 260,000 clones detected, roughly four fifths appear once; the ten largest clones hold under 4.5%. Participants were aged roughly 18 to 90 years from around 26 US areas. CDR3 length: 14 amino acids. After removal of 0 bases from V and 3 bases from J, the junction contained 2 bases not matched to a gene. Germline CDR1 and CDR2: SGHRS and YFSETQ. The data are from a study of blood T cell repertoires in COVID-19.

The TCR sequence derives from a man aged 25 to 45 with acute COVID-19. Material: PBMCs or T cells enriched from blood (not recorded which). This chain uses TRBV5-1 with TRBJ1-2; 7 nucleotides align to TRBD1. CDR3 region: CASSLAGTDYGYTF. The DNA of the CDR3 is TGCGCCAGCAGCTTGGCCGGGACAGACTATGGCTACACCTTC.